Here is one T cell receptor beta chain with its context. Per the study methods: Using reference gene primer amplification, nucleated cell counts were estimated. Here immunoSEQ multiplex PCR was the method, and the copy in TCRdb shows in-frame clones only, minus some. V and J calls and clone size come straight from that table; D and trimming were deduced from the DNA. Here the sample spans some 200,000 clones, about four fifths being singletons. The cohort comprised adults aged about 18 to 100 years residing in approximately 22 US areas. Among Cohort 3 donors, those recovered had two negative PCRs, clearance, or symptom resolution. This entry comes from a study of blood T cell repertoires in COVID-19. Study-level background: COVID-19 samples, acute and convalescent, were from the United States, Italy and Spain.

This CDR3 is 14 amino acids long. The V and J ends lost 7 bases and 7 bases respectively, with 20 bases between them. CDR1 and CDR2 (germline): SGDLS, YYNGEE. Specimen: PBMCs or T cells enriched from blood (not recorded which). The chain employs TRBV9 and TRBJ2-5; D is possibly TRBD2 (5 bases). The TCR originated in a middle-aged man who had recovered from COVID-19. CDR3: CASQERSNTGTQYF. The DNA of the CDR3 is TGTGCCAGCCAGGAGCGGTCAAATACGGGGACCCAGTACTTC. Full variable domain (remainder filled in from reference TRBV9 and TRBJ2-5): DSGVTQTPKHLITATGQRVTLRCSPRSGDLSVYWYQQSLDQGLQFLIQYYNGEERAKGNILERFSAQQFPDLHSELNLSSLELGDSALYFCASQERSNTGTQYFGPGTRLLVL.